This TCR beta chain was profiled in a study of cytomegalovirus exposure and HLA in healthy donors. Study-level findings and limits: Researchers reported in a later analysis that a missense DCLRE1C variant was tied to TCR beta V- and J-gene trimming.

At sampling all donors were nominally healthy, likely with unrecorded immune exposures. In regard to this clone: Antigen specificity is unknown.

The CDR3 runs to 15 residues. The germline V gene has CDR1 SGHRS and CDR2 YFSETQ. V lost 2 bases to trimming and J lost 6 bases, with 15 bases between them. 13 Jbeta primers and 60 Vbeta primers were used for the PCR. Profiling relied on immunoSEQ multiplex PCR, and the TCRdb table lists in-frame clones only, not all of them. Here the sample spans roughly 100,000 clones, roughly three quarters being singletons. The rearrangement uses TRBV5-1 and TRBJ2-1, with D possibly being TRBD2 (6 bases). The TCR originated in a female donor in good health and CMV-seronegative. The sequencing input was PBMCs. The CDR3 here is CASSFSGDTGNEQFF. The CDR3 DNA follows: TGCGCCAGCAGCTTTAGCGGAGATACAGGCAATGAGCAGTTCTTC.